This TCR beta chain was found in a study of control samples from healthy donors and cancer patients. The CDR3 is made up of 11 amino acids. Per the germline V gene, CDR1 is LNHDA and CDR2 is SQIVND (reference sequence). V gave up 3 bases and J gave up 4 bases, with 3 bases separating them. Data came from immunoSEQ multiplex PCR; TCRdb stores just in-frame clones and leaves some out. The repertoire holds 120,000 to 150,000 clones, with around 90% as singletons. Points on this clone: Other DNA sequences within the sample encode an identical CDR3.

The sample comprised blood. The chain recombines TRBV19 with TRBJ1-2; D unresolved. The receptor was derived from a man aged 25-45 years in good health. CDR3 residues: CASSMGYGYTF. The CDR3, as DNA: TGTGCCAGTAGTATGGGCTATGGCTACACCTTC.